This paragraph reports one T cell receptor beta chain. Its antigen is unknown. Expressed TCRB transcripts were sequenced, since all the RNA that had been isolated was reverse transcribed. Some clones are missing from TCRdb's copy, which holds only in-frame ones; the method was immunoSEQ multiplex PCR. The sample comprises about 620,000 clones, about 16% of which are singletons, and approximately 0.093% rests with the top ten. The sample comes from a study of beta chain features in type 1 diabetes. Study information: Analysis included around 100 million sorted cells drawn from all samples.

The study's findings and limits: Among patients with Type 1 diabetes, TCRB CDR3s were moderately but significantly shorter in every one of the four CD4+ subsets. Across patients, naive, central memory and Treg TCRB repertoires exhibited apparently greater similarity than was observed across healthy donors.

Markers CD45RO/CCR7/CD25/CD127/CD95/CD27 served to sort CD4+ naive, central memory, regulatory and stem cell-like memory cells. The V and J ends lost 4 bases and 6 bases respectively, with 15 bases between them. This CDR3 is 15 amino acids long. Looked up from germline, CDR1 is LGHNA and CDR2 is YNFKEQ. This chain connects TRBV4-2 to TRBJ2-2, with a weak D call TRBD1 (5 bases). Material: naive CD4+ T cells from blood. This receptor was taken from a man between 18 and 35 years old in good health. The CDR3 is CASSRLTSGPGELFF. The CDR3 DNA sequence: TGTGCCAGCAGCCGCCTAACCTCAGGGCCCGGGGAGCTGTTTTTT.